One sample yielded the 20 T cell receptor beta chains listed below, sequenced in a study of high-grade serous ovarian cancer treatment subgroups. The protocol was immunoSEQ multiplex PCR, while the TCRdb copy is restricted to in-frame clones and leaves out a portion. The table lists thousands of clones, approximately 62% of them singletons. Tumor samples were taken before definitive surgery or chemotherapy. Sequencing input: tumor tissue. The receptors were sampled from a human donor with high-grade serous ovarian cancer.

The chain couples TRBV5-1 to TRBJ1-2; 10 bases are shared with TRBD1. From germline, CDR1 is SGHRS and CDR2 YFSETQ. CDR3 length equals 13 residues. The V and J ends lost 8 bases and 7 bases, in that order; junction bases with no gene match: 8. DNA of the CDR3: TGCGCCAGTCGGGACAGGGGTTTAGGTGGCTACACCTTC. It codes for CASRDRGLGGYTF. The full variable domain, in which reference TRBV5-1 and TRBJ1-2 provide the parts outside the CDR3, is KAGVTQTPRYLIKTRGQQVTLSCSPISGHRSVSWYQQTPGQGLQFLFEYFSETQRNKGNFPGRFSGRQFSNSRSEMNVSTLELGDSALYLCASRDRGLGGYTFGSGTRLTVV.

This chain joins TRBV28 and TRBJ2-3; 12 nucleotides line up with TRBD2. V was clipped by 3 bases and J by 2 bases; unmatched bases: 3. The CDR3 is 16 residues long. From germline, CDR1 is MDHEN and CDR2 SYDVKM. The CDR3 sequence: CASSFGLAGITDTQYF. The CDR3 DNA reads TGTGCCAGCAGTTTTGGACTAGCGGGGATCACAGATACGCAGTATTTT.

As regards this clone: The same CDR3 arises from other DNA sequences in this sample as well. The chain is built from TRBV28 and TRBJ1-4, with TRBD1 as a possible D gene (6 bases). CDR1 is MDHEN, CDR2 SYDVKM, per germline. Between the trimmed V and J ends, which lost 5 bases and 8 bases, there was a span of 15 bases. The CDR3 has 14 residues. CDR3 DNA: TGTGCCAGCAGTAGAGGACAGAAACGAGAAAAACTGTTTTTT. Translating gives CASSRGQKREKLFF. The variable domain in full, completed from reference TRBV28 and TRBJ1-4, reads DVKVTQSSRYLVKRTGEKVFLECVQDMDHENMFWYRQDPGLGLRLIYFSYDVKMKEKGDIPEGYSVSREKKERFSLILESASTNQTSMYLCASSRGQKREKLFFGSGTQLSVL.

The gene calls are TRBV4-1 and TRBJ2-5; D is possibly TRBD2 (5 bases). The CDR3 has 16 residues. The germline gives CDR1 MGHRA, CDR2 YSYEKL. Trimming took 4 bases from V and 4 from J, leaving 19 bases between them. The CDR3: CASSLRGLLVAETQYF. The CDR3, as DNA: TGCGCCAGCAGCCTCCGAGGGTTACTAGTGGCAGAGACCCAGTACTTC.

CDR3 coding DNA: TGTGCCAGTAGTCGCCGTGTGGGAGCGGGAGGAACTTGGGAGACCCAGTACTTC. It is translated as CASSRRVGAGGTWETQYF. The chain employs TRBV19 and TRBJ2-5; 9 positions agree with TRBD2. CDR1 and CDR2 (germline): LNHDA, SQIVND (reference sequence). The CDR3 extends over 18 amino acids. The V segment lost 5 bases and the J segment 5 bases; nucleotides outside the gene matches: 18.

By sample share, this clone is medium-sized. This rearrangement joins TRBV27 to TRBJ2-7, with TRBD2 identical over 9 bases. V lost 6 bases and J lost 3; bases outside the gene matches: 6. The CDR3 covers 14 residues. Germline V gene sequence: CDR1 MNHEY, CDR2 SMNVEV (reference sequence). The CDR3, as DNA: TGTGCCAGCAGGCGAGCGGGAGGCGTCTACGAGCAGTACTTC. Its protein product is CASRRAGGVYEQYF.

This rearrangement joins TRBV27 to TRBJ2-5, with 9 bases aligning to TRBD1. The CDR3 length is 15 residues. V was pared by 6 bases and J by 5 bases, with 10 bases of the junction left unmatched. Looked up from germline, CDR1 is MNHEY and CDR2 is SMNVEV (reference sequence). CDR3 sequence: CASSGQGRFYETQYF. DNA for the CDR3: TGTGCCAGCAGCGGACAGGGGAGGTTTTACGAGACCCAGTACTTC.

The chain joins TRBV11-3 to TRBJ1-5; no clear D gene. This CDR3 has 15 amino acids. In germline, CDR1 is SGHNT, CDR2 YENEEA. V dropped 0 bases and J dropped 1 base, with 7 bases sitting between them. This chain's CDR3 is CASSLDGESNQPQHF. CDR3 bases: TGTGCCAGCAGCTTAGACGGGGAAAGCAATCAGCCCCAGCATTTT.

The rearrangement joins TRBV7-6 to TRBJ2-3, with 9 bases fitting TRBD1. The germline CDR1 and CDR2 sequences are SGHVS and FNYEAQ. V was clipped by 4 bases and J by 6 bases; unmatched bases: 5. This CDR3 contains 14 residues. This chain's CDR3 is CASSYLTGGDTQYF. CDR3 nucleotides: TGTGCCAGCAGCTATTTGACAGGGGGGGATACGCAGTATTTT.

The CDR3 DNA follows: TGTGCCAGCAGCTTGGAAGTGACCGGGGAGCTGTTTTTT. Protein sequence: CASSLEVTGELFF. This chain links TRBV5-5 with TRBJ2-2; D remains ambiguous. The germline V gene has CDR1 SGHKS and CDR2 YYEKEE (reference sequence). The V gene lost 0 bases and the J gene lost 5 bases, with 5 bases spanning the gap. The CDR3 has 13 residues.

Here the CDR3 DNA reads TGCGCCAGCAGCCAAGATTCAGGGGATACGCAGTATTTT. This gives the protein CASSQDSGDTQYF. The J gene is TRBJ2-3, the V gene TRBV4-1; tentative D call: TRBD1 (5 bases). V lost 0 bases and J lost 6, with 7 bases in between. This CDR3 region has 13 residues. CDR1 is MGHRA and CDR2 is YSYEKL in the germline V gene.

This clone was seen a few times. V gene TRBV28 combines with J gene TRBJ2-6; 10 bases agree with TRBD1. Germline-derived CDR1 and CDR2 are MDHEN and SYDVKM. Losses at the gene ends were 4 bases for V and 2 bases for J; bases not matched to a gene: 2. The CDR3 sequence is 16 residues long. The CDR3 DNA reads as TGTGCCAGCAGTTCGACAGGGGGCGCTGGGGCCAACGTCCTGACTTTC. Translated, it gives CASSSTGGAGANVLTF. Drawing the rest from reference TRBV28 and TRBJ2-6, the complete variable domain is DVKVTQSSRYLVKRTGEKVFLECVQDMDHENMFWYRQDPGLGLRLIYFSYDVKMKEKGDIPEGYSVSREKKERFSLILESASTNQTSMYLCASSSTGGAGANVLTFGAGSRLTVL.

The gene calls are TRBV29-1 and TRBJ2-2; perhaps TRBD1 as D (6 bases). Germline V gives CDR1 SQVTM, CDR2 ANQGSEA. The V end was cut by 4 bases, the J end by 8 bases, with 14 bases between. This CDR3 is 13 amino acids long. CDR3 in amino acids: CSVGQGRTGELFF. For the CDR3, the DNA is TGCAGCGTTGGTCAGGGGCGGACGGGGGAGCTGTTTTTT.

The chain is built from TRBV7-6 and TRBJ2-7, with unresolved D. From germline, CDR1 is SGHVS and CDR2 FNYEAQ. The CDR3 runs 16 residues. V was trimmed by 5 bases and J by 2 bases, leaving 19 bases between them. The CDR3 sequence: CASSLSTAFLPYEQYF. The DNA of the CDR3 is TGTGCCAGCAGCCTCTCGACTGCCTTTCTTCCCTACGAGCAGTACTTC.

The chain recombines TRBV11-1 with TRBJ2-7; the match to TRBD1 covers 9 bases. Germline-derived CDR1 and CDR2 are SGHAT and FQDESV (reference sequence). With 2 bases clipped from V and 3 bases from J, the junction kept 5 bases outside the gene matches. This CDR3 has 15 residues. The DNA for the CDR3 is TGTGCCAGCAGCTTATCTGGACAGGGGCTCTACGAGCAGTACTTC. Translation gives CASSLSGQGLYEQYF.

The V gene is TRBV10-3, the J gene TRBJ2-5, with a weak D call TRBD2 (5 bases). V lost 10 bases to trimming and J lost 2 bases, with 8 bases between them. The germline CDR1 and CDR2 sequences are ENHRY and SYGVKD. This CDR3 spans 11 amino acids. This CDR3 reads CATSGQETQYF. In DNA form, the CDR3 reads TGTGCCACCTCGGGACAAGAGACCCAGTACTTC.

The gene calls are TRBV9 and TRBJ2-5; TRBD1 agrees at 7 bases. V lost 2 bases and J lost 4; bases outside the gene matches: 14. The CDR3 extends over 17 amino acids. Germline V lookup: CDR1 SGDLS, CDR2 YYNGEE. The CDR3 sequence is CASSVGSQGGAGETQYF. In DNA form, the CDR3 reads TGTGCCAGCAGCGTGGGGAGCCAAGGGGGCGCGGGAGAGACCCAGTACTTC.

The chain carries TRBV4-1 and TRBJ2-5; D uncertain. The V and J ends lost 1 base and 5 bases respectively, with 17 bases between them. This CDR3 contains 16 residues. CDR1 and CDR2 (germline): MGHRA, YSYEKL. CDR3 nucleotide sequence: TGCGCCAGCAGCCAAGGATGGGCCTCCTTCAGGGAGACCCAGTACTTC. Translated, it gives CASSQGWASFRETQYF.

The chain is built from TRBV4-3 and TRBJ1-1; D remains unclear. CDR3 size: 15 residues. With 3 bases removed from V and 1 base from J, the gap between germline ends came to 12 bases. The germline gives CDR1 LGHNA, CDR2 YSLEER. CDR3 sequence: CASSHIGRQNTEAFF. The CDR3 DNA sequence: TGCGCCAGCAGCCATATAGGGAGGCAGAACACTGAAGCTTTCTTT.

This clone turned up a few times. The chain has TRBV28 and TRBJ1-2; D possibly corresponds to TRBD1 (6 bases). The CDR3 is 14 residues long. V was clipped by 5 bases and J by 5 bases, with 15 bases between them. Germline CDR1 and CDR2: MDHEN and SYDVKM. CDR3: CASSPPGVRYGYTF. CDR3 coding DNA: TGTGCCAGCAGTCCCCCAGGGGTGAGATATGGCTACACCTTC.